Listed here are 28 T cell receptor beta chains from one sample, sequenced in a study of shared clonotypes between healthy human individuals. The data were produced by immunoSEQ multiplex PCR, yet TCRdb's version contains in-frame clones alone and is incomplete. The data show some 2,500,000 clones, with roughly 92% seen just once and about 0.36% held by the top ten. What was sequenced was naive CD4+ T cells from PBMCs. Subset indicated: CD45RA+ positively selected. These receptor sequences come from a man between 18 and 35 years old in good health. Some clones in this sample may be carry-over from other donors' samples.

Concerning this clone itself: The same CDR3 arises from other DNA sequences in this sample as well. The chain recombines TRBV11-2 with TRBJ1-1, with a tentative D call TRBD1 (5 bases). The CDR3 contains 14 residues. V lost 5 bases and J 0 bases, leaving 10 bases between the germline ends. Germline assignment: CDR1 SGHAT and CDR2 FQNNGV. CDR3 DNA: TGTGCCAGCAGCCCGGGACTGATGAACACTGAAGCTTTCTTT. The encoded protein is CASSPGLMNTEAFF.

The V call is TRBV6-1, the J call TRBJ1-5; D perhaps matches TRBD1 (5 bases). CDR3 length: 15 residues. CDR1 and CDR2 from the germline V gene are MNHNS and SASEGT. Trimming cost V 4 bases and J 4 bases, with 14 bases left between them. CDR3 protein: CASSAPGPYNQPQHF. Here the CDR3 DNA reads TGTGCCAGCAGTGCTCCGGGACCGTATAATCAGCCCCAGCATTTT.

The gene calls are TRBV27 and TRBJ1-4, with 8 bases aligning to TRBD1. This CDR3 has 17 residues. Germline lookup yields CDR1 MNHEY and CDR2 SMNVEV (reference sequence). V was pared by 2 bases and J by 8 bases, with 13 bases of the junction left unmatched. The CDR3, as DNA: TGTGCCAGCAGTTTAACAGGGGGGCTTTTAAACCAGGAAAAACTGTTTTTT. It specifies CASSLTGGLLNQEKLFF.

V and J are TRBV6-6 and TRBJ2-3; D gene unclear. Germline assignment: CDR1 MNHNY and CDR2 SVGAGI (reference sequence). The CDR3 spans 13 residues. V lost 8 bases and J 0 bases, leaving 9 bases between the germline ends. DNA of the CDR3: TGTGCCAGCCAAATGGGCAGCACAGATACGCAGTATTTT. It codes for CASQMGSTDTQYF.

This chain links TRBV6-4 with TRBJ2-3; 8 bases align to TRBD2. Unmatched junction bases numbered 4, after V lost 2 bases and J lost 6 bases. The CDR3 covers 14 residues. CDR1 and CDR2 (germline): MRHNA, SNTAGT. The CDR3, as DNA: TGTGCCAGCAGTGACAATAGCGGGGATGATACGCAGTATTTT. The encoded protein is CASSDNSGDDTQYF.

This chain uses TRBV19 with TRBJ2-2; possibly TRBD2 for D (6 bases). The CDR3 is 17 amino acids. The V gene's germline CDR1 is LNHDA and CDR2 SQIVND (reference sequence). Trimming left V 4 bases short and J 1 base short, with 16 bases between. CDR3 amino acids: CASSKSARRENTGELFF. The CDR3 DNA reads TGTGCCAGTAGTAAGAGCGCCCGGAGGGAGAACACCGGGGAGCTGTTTTTT. The full variable domain, rest sourced from reference TRBV19 and TRBJ2-2, is DGGITQSPKYLFRKEGQNVTLSCEQNLNHDAMYWYRQDPGQGLRLIYYSQIVNDFQKGDIAEGYSVSREKKESFPLTVTSAQKNPTAFYLCASSKSARRENTGELFFGEGSRLTVL.

The rearrangement links TRBV4-3 to TRBJ2-1; a possible D gene is TRBD2 (5 bases). Germline CDR1 reads LGHNA; CDR2 reads YSLEER. With 0 bases removed from V and 8 bases from J, the gap between germline ends came to 23 bases. The CDR3 runs 18 residues. The CDR3 protein is CASSQDSFSSRAGDEQFF. DNA of the CDR3: TGCGCCAGCAGCCAAGATAGCTTCAGCTCGAGGGCCGGGGATGAGCAGTTCTTC.

The chain carries TRBV29-1 and TRBJ1-4; D perhaps matches TRBD1 (6 bases). Trimming took off 2 bases at V and 0 bases at J, with 13 bases between the two ends. This CDR3 region has 16 residues. Germline V gene data show CDR1 as SQVTM and CDR2 as ANQGSEA. The CDR3: CSVELTGAATNEKLFF. CDR3 DNA: TGCAGCGTTGAACTGACAGGAGCGGCAACTAATGAAAAACTGTTTTTT. The entire variable domain, with the rest obtained from reference TRBV29-1 and TRBJ1-4, is as follows: SAVISQKPSRDICQRGTSLTIQCQVDSQVTMMFWYRQQPGQSLTLIATANQGSEATYESGFVIDKFPISRPNLTFSTLTVSNMSPEDSSIYLCSVELTGAATNEKLFFGSGTQLSVL.

The rearrangement links TRBV4-1 to TRBJ2-7; D gene ambiguous. The CDR3 has 12 amino acids. Deletions cut 1 base from V and 2 bases from J, with 3 bases between. Germline loops: CDR1 MGHRA, CDR2 YSYEKL. In DNA, the CDR3 is TGCGCCAGCAGCCAAGTCGCCTACGAGCAGTACTTC. Translating it yields CASSQVAYEQYF.

This rearrangement joins TRBV19 to TRBJ2-7; possibly TRBD2 for D (7 bases). Trimming took off 6 bases at V and 4 bases at J, with 16 bases between the two ends. This CDR3 is 14 amino acids long. Germline V gene sequence: CDR1 LNHDA, CDR2 SQIVND (reference sequence). Here the CDR3 reads CASSGLGGAYEQYF. The CDR3 DNA is TGTGCCAGTAGCGGGTTGGGGGGGGCGTACGAGCAGTACTTC. Full variable domain (rest looked up from reference TRBV19 and TRBJ2-7): DGGITQSPKYLFRKEGQNVTLSCEQNLNHDAMYWYRQDPGQGLRLIYYSQIVNDFQKGDIAEGYSVSREKKESFPLTVTSAQKNPTAFYLCASSGLGGAYEQYFGPGTRLTVT.

This clone appeared a single time. Other DNA sequences in this sample translate to the same CDR3. This sequence joins TRBV6-6 and TRBJ1-1, with D maybe TRBD1 (6 bases). V lost 0 bases, J lost 4 bases, and 12 bases lay in between. The CDR3 runs 15 residues. The germline gives CDR1 MNHNY, CDR2 SVGAGI (reference sequence). This CDR3 reads CASSYSAGAGTEAFF. The CDR3, as DNA: TGTGCCAGCAGTTACTCGGCAGGGGCGGGCACTGAAGCTTTCTTT.

The V call is TRBV6-6, the J call TRBJ2-5; TRBD2 might be the D (5 bases). Germline V gene sequence: CDR1 MNHNY, CDR2 SVGAGI (reference sequence). The CDR3 has 12 amino acids. Trimming removed 7 bases at V and 2 bases at J, with 8 bases between. This CDR3 is CASTGKQETQYF. The CDR3 nucleotides read TGTGCCAGCACGGGGAAACAAGAGACCCAGTACTTC.

The chain uses TRBV29-1 and TRBJ2-1; weak D call: TRBD2 (5 bases). V dropped 8 bases and J dropped 5 bases, with 13 bases sitting between them. The CDR3 covers 12 residues. Germline-derived CDR1 and CDR2 are SQVTM and ANQGSEA. CDR3 residues: CSFYGDDNEQFF. In nucleotides, the CDR3 is TGCAGCTTCTACGGGGATGACAATGAGCAGTTCTTC.

The chain links TRBV30 to TRBJ1-3, with no clear D. Germline V gives CDR1 GTSNPN, CDR2 SVGIG (reference sequence). V was cut by 0 bases and J by 0 bases, with 9 bases left in between. The CDR3 is made up of 15 amino acids. CDR3 protein: CAWSVGVSSGNTIYF. Written as DNA, the CDR3 is TGTGCCTGGAGTGTAGGTGTGAGCTCTGGAAACACCATATATTTT.

The rearrangement uses TRBV19 and TRBJ1-2; no definite D call. CDR1 LNHDA and CDR2 SQIVND come from the germline V gene (reference sequence). The CDR3 is made up of 20 amino acids. Trimming removed 5 bases at V and 0 bases at J, with 28 bases between. The DNA for the CDR3 is TGTGCCAGTAGTTTGGGTTTGGAGTCTCGCAGGAGCCGAGCTAACTATGGCTACACCTTC. Translation gives CASSLGLESRRSRANYGYTF.

This chain uses TRBV7-2 with TRBJ2-4; D is tentatively TRBD1 or TRBD2 (5 bases each). CDR3 length: 13 residues. CDR1 is SGHTA, CDR2 FQGNSA, per germline. V was pared by 3 bases and J by 9 bases, with 12 bases between. The CDR3 spells CASSFIRGPIQYF. CDR3 bases: TGTGCCAGCAGCTTTATACGGGGCCCCATTCAGTACTTC. Looking up the rest from reference TRBV7-2 and TRBJ2-4 gives the full variable domain: GAGVSQSPSNKVTEKGKDVELRCDPISGHTALYWYRQSLGQGLEFLIYFQGNSAPDKSGLPSDRFSAERTGGSVSTLTIQRTQQEDSAVYLCASSFIRGPIQYFGAGTRLSVL.

CDR3 coding DNA: TGTGCCAGTAGTATTTTGAGTGGCGGGAAAAACATTCAGTACTTC. It yields the protein CASSILSGGKNIQYF. The V call is TRBV19, the J call TRBJ2-4, with a weak D call TRBD2 (5 bases). V dropped 3 bases and J dropped 4 bases, with 13 bases sitting between them. The CDR3 is 15 amino acids. CDR1 is LNHDA and CDR2 is SQIVND in the germline V gene (reference sequence).

V is TRBV4-1 and J is TRBJ1-1; maybe TRBD1 (5 bases). The CDR3 is 18 residues long. V was pared by 2 bases and J by 0 bases, with 19 bases between. Germline-derived CDR1 and CDR2 are MGHRA and YSYEKL. The CDR3: CASSQLKRGRFLNTEAFF. Here the CDR3 DNA reads TGCGCCAGCAGCCAACTTAAGAGGGGTAGGTTTTTGAACACTGAAGCTTTCTTT.

This chain joins TRBV2 and TRBJ1-3; 8 nucleotides line up with TRBD1. V shed 4 bases, J shed 4 bases, and the junction held 6 bases outside the gene matches. Germline loops: CDR1 SNHLY, CDR2 FYNNEI. CDR3 length: 15 residues. CDR3 nucleotides: TGTGCCAGCAGTGGTTCAGGGGGCCTCGGAAACACCATATATTTT. It encodes CASSGSGGLGNTIYF. Full variable domain (remainder filled in from reference TRBV2 and TRBJ1-3): EPEVTQTPSHQVTQMGQEVILRCVPISNHLYFYWYRQILGQKVEFLVSFYNNEISEKSEIFDDQFSVERPDGSNFTLKIRSTKLEDSAMYFCASSGSGGLGNTIYFGEGSWLTVV.

This clone has a single count. The V and J genes are TRBV5-1 and TRBJ2-7; D is possibly TRBD2 (5 bases). The CDR3 extends over 16 amino acids. Germline-derived CDR1 and CDR2 are SGHRS and YFSETQ. V lost 2 bases to trimming and J lost 1 base, with 16 bases between them. The chain's CDR3 is CASSFPRASGSYEQYF. CDR3 coding DNA: TGCGCCAGCAGCTTCCCCCGGGCGAGCGGTTCCTACGAGCAGTACTTC.

The chain combines TRBV4-1 with TRBJ2-7; D is ambiguous. Trimming left V 0 bases short and J 6 bases short, with 6 bases between. CDR3 length equals 12 residues. The germline CDR1 and CDR2 sequences are MGHRA and YSYEKL. The CDR3 bases are TGCGCCAGCAGCCAAGACTGGGTCGAGCAGTACTTC. Translating gives CASSQDWVEQYF.

The chain is built from TRBV9 and TRBJ2-7, with D maybe TRBD1 (6 bases). This CDR3 has 17 amino acids. With 2 bases removed from V and 6 bases from J, the gap between germline ends came to 24 bases. Per the germline V gene, CDR1 is SGDLS and CDR2 is YYNGEE. CDR3 amino acids: CASSVNHYTDRLTEQYF. CDR3 DNA: TGTGCCAGCAGCGTCAACCATTACACCGACAGGTTAACCGAGCAGTACTTC.

The V call is TRBV19, the J call TRBJ1-2, with 8 bases lining up with TRBD1. The CDR3 has 15 amino acids. J gave up 6 bases and V 5 bases, and 11 bases lay outside the gene matches. Germline V gene lookup returns CDR1 LNHDA and CDR2 SQIVND (reference sequence). This chain's CDR3 is CASSVPGQAWNGYTF. In DNA, the CDR3 is TGTGCCAGTAGTGTCCCGGGACAGGCTTGGAATGGCTACACCTTC. The full variable domain, its missing parts supplied by reference TRBV19 and TRBJ1-2, is DGGITQSPKYLFRKEGQNVTLSCEQNLNHDAMYWYRQDPGQGLRLIYYSQIVNDFQKGDIAEGYSVSREKKESFPLTVTSAQKNPTAFYLCASSVPGQAWNGYTFGSGTRLTVV.

The chain links TRBV2 to TRBJ1-6, with TRBD1 matching 8 bases. The germline V gene encodes CDR1 SNHLY and CDR2 FYNNEI. CDR3 length: 15 residues. V was clipped by 3 bases and J by 9 bases; unmatched bases: 7. The CDR3 coding sequence is TGTGCCAGCAGTGAGGAAGGCAGGGGGCGTTCACCCCTCCACTTT. This encodes CASSEEGRGRSPLHF.

The chain uses TRBV2 and TRBJ2-2, with D maybe TRBD2 (7 bases). V shed 4 bases and J shed 3 bases, with 12 bases lying between them. Germline V gene lookup returns CDR1 SNHLY and CDR2 FYNNEI. The CDR3 length is 15 residues. CDR3 amino acids: CASSGGGRYTGELFF. CDR3 DNA sequence: TGTGCCAGCAGTGGCGGGGGCAGATACACCGGGGAGCTGTTTTTT.

In the case of this clone: Other nucleotide sequences from this sample produce the same CDR3. V gene TRBV4-2 combines with J gene TRBJ2-7; 11 nucleotides align to TRBD2. This CDR3 has 15 residues. V shed 3 bases and J 3 bases; nucleotides not matched to a gene: 4. Germline CDR1 and CDR2: LGHNA and YNFKEQ. CDR3 nucleotide sequence: TGTGCCAGCAGCCAGGGGACTAGCGGCTTCTACGAGCAGTACTTC. It translates to CASSQGTSGFYEQYF.

The chain uses TRBV30 and TRBJ2-6; no clear D. CDR1 is GTSNPN, CDR2 SVGIG, per germline (reference sequence). V was clipped by 4 bases and J by 6 bases, with 13 bases between them. CDR3 length: 14 amino acids. CDR3 residues: CAWNFPTSANVLTF. CDR3 bases: TGTGCCTGGAACTTCCCGACGTCGGCCAACGTCCTGACTTTC.

Note on this clone: This CDR3 is also generated by other DNA sequences in the sample. The chain is built from TRBV29-1 and TRBJ1-4; 8 bases are a match to TRBD1. V was pared by 4 bases and J by 8 bases, with 3 bases of the junction left unmatched. The CDR3 covers 12 residues. CDR1 and CDR2 from the germline V gene are SQVTM and ANQGSEA. The DNA of the CDR3 is TGCAGCGTTGCAGGGGGCGGGGAAAAACTGTTTTTT. It encodes CSVAGGGEKLFF.